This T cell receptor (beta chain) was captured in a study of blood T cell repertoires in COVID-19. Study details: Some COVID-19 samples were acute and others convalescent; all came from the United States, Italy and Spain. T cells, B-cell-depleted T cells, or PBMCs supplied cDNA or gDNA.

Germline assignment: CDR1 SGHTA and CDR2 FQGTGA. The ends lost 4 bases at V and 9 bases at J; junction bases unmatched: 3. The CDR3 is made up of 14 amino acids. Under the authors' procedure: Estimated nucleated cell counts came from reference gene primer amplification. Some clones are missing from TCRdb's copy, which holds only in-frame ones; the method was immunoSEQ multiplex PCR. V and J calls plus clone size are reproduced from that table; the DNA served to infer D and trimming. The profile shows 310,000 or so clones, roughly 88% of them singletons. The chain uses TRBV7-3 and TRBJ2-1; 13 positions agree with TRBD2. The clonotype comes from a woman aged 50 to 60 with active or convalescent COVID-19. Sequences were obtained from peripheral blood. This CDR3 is CASSWTSGSGEQFF. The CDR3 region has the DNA TGTGCCAGCAGCTGGACTAGCGGGAGCGGTGAGCAGTTCTTC.